This TCR beta chain comes out of a study of blood T cell repertoires in COVID-19. Study background: T cells, B-cell-depleted T cells, or PBMCs provided the cDNA or gDNA that served as material.

Per germline, CDR1 SNHLY and CDR2 FYNNEI. The CDR3 extends over 19 amino acids. With 3 bases clipped from V and 2 bases from J, the junction kept 15 bases outside the gene matches. Participants were aged about 18 to 89 years from 20 to 30 US areas. Original data processing: The authors estimated nucleated cell counts from reference gene primer amplification. The method was immunoSEQ multiplex PCR; TCRdb's version includes in-frame clones alone and lacks a portion of them. Clonal size and the V and J genes are those of that table, whereas D and trimming came from the DNA. This sample has approximately 210,000 clones, with about 84% found just once.

The receptor comes from a man under 40 with acute COVID-19. The sequenced sample consisted of PBMCs or T cells enriched from blood (not recorded which). The rearrangement joins TRBV2 to TRBJ1-2; 10 bases match TRBD1. CDR3 protein: CASSEGTGARGRTNYGYTF. In DNA form, the CDR3 reads TGTGCCAGCAGTGAGGGGACAGGGGCGCGAGGGCGGACAAACTATGGCTACACCTTC.